This T cell receptor beta chain was documented in a study of blood T cell repertoires in COVID-19. Study in general: From the United States, Italy and Spain came samples of acute and convalescent COVID-19. The cDNA or gDNA used as material had been derived from T cells, B-cell-depleted T cells, or PBMCs.

How the authors handled the data: Using reference gene primer amplification, nucleated cell counts were estimated. Method: immunoSEQ multiplex PCR; TCRdb's copy keeps in-frame clones and lacks some. The V and J calls and clone size were taken over from that table, and D and trimming were inferred from the DNA. The sample contains about 320,000 clones, approximately 85% of which appear only once. The germline V gene has CDR1 MNHEY and CDR2 SMNVEV (reference sequence). The CDR3 covers 14 residues. The V end was cut by 3 bases, the J end by 5 bases, with 13 bases between. Sequencing was carried out using peripheral blood. The gene calls are TRBV27 and TRBJ1-1; D call uncertain. This receptor was identified in a human donor in a cohort sampled during active COVID-19. Here the CDR3 reads CASSFRGGSTEAFF. The CDR3, as DNA: TGTGCCAGCAGTTTCCGGGGAGGTAGTACTGAAGCTTTCTTT.